One and the same sample provided the 16 T cell receptor beta chains below, sequenced in a study of T-cell memory formation after mild COVID-19. TCRdb ran MiXCR on the 5' RACE reads and lists one entry per CDR3 protein. The sample records 550,000 to 650,000 distinct CDR3 sequences, roughly 17% being singletons. The specimen was PBMCs or a T cell subset sorted from them (not recorded which). These receptors originate from an adult woman who had mild COVID-19 (a few samples of this study predate the infection). Cell type and time point are not known.

J is TRBJ2-1 and V is TRBV24-1, with 9 bases aligning to TRBD2. Germline values: CDR1 KGHDR, CDR2 SFDVKD. V was pared by 6 bases and J by 5 bases, with 7 bases of the junction left unmatched. This CDR3 is 15 amino acids long. The chain's CDR3 is CATSSIAGVDNEQFF. The CDR3 nucleotides read TGTGCCACCAGTAGCATAGCGGGGGTCGACAATGAGCAGTTCTTC.

The rearrangement links TRBV2 to TRBJ2-4; D is perhaps TRBD1 (6 bases). Germline CDR1 and CDR2: SNHLY and FYNNEI. V was trimmed by 1 base and J by 9 bases, leaving 13 bases between them. The CDR3 sequence is 14 residues long. The CDR3: CASSEGGLGGIQYF. Written as DNA, the CDR3 is TGTGCCAGCAGTGAAGGGGGCCTAGGGGGCATTCAGTACTTC.

This clonotype came up many times. This rearrangement joins TRBV9 to TRBJ2-1; D perhaps matches TRBD2 (7 bases). The CDR3 consists of 19 residues. The germline CDR1 and CDR2 sequences are SGDLS and YYNGEE. The V and J ends lost 7 bases and 0 bases respectively, with 26 bases between them. The CDR3 DNA follows: TGTGCCAGCTCCAAAGGGGGAGGGGGGCACAGGAGCTCCTACAATGAGCAGTTCTTC. Its protein product is CASSKGGGGHRSSYNEQFF.

In its sample, this clonotype was seen a few times. The rearrangement uses TRBV20-1 and TRBJ1-2; possible D gene TRBD1, 5 bases. Germline CDR1 reads DFQATT; CDR2 reads SNEGSKA (reference sequence). The V and J ends lost 2 bases and 4 bases respectively, with 14 bases between them. The CDR3 extends over 14 amino acids. The DNA for the CDR3 is TGCAGTGCTAGAACCACCCAGGGTTCCTATGGCTACACCTTC. Translation gives CSARTTQGSYGYTF.

The CDR3 DNA sequence: TGTGCCAGCAGCCTTACAAGGACAGGGGTGGATTATGGCTACACCTTC. Translated: CASSLTRTGVDYGYTF. The chain recombines TRBV7-9 with TRBJ1-2, with TRBD1 identical over 9 bases. Germline loops: CDR1 SEHNR, CDR2 FQNEAQ (reference sequence). Unmatched junction bases numbered 12, after V lost 5 bases and J lost 5 bases. CDR3 length equals 16 residues.

The gene calls are TRBV11-2 and TRBJ1-3; no firm D call. CDR3 length equals 14 residues. V shed 8 bases and J shed 0 bases, with 11 bases lying between them. Germline V CDR1 and CDR2: SGHAT, FQNNGV. The CDR3 here is CASAGAPSGNTIYF. CDR3 in DNA: TGTGCCAGCGCCGGCGCGCCCTCTGGAAACACCATATATTTT.

This clonotype has more than one count but fewer than ten. The rearrangement uses TRBV20-1 and TRBJ2-7; TRBD2 agrees at 10 bases. The V gene end was trimmed by 3 bases and the J gene end by 2 bases; junction bases not matched to a gene: 7. The length of the CDR3 is 15 residues. Germline-derived CDR1 and CDR2 are DFQATT and SNEGSKA (reference sequence). The CDR3 loop is CSASAPSGSTYEQYF. The CDR3 nucleotides are TGCAGTGCTAGTGCCCCTAGCGGGAGTACCTACGAGCAGTACTTC.

The genes are TRBV12-3 or TRBV12-4 and TRBJ2-7; D is possibly TRBD2 (7 bases). V shed 8 bases and J shed 7 bases, with 21 bases lying between them. The CDR3 spans 14 residues. The DNA of the CDR3 is TGTGCCAGCCTCATTGCGGGGGCGATGGGGGAGCAGTACTTC. It yields the protein CASLIAGAMGEQYF.

This chain links TRBV11-2 with TRBJ1-4; TRBD1 agrees at 8 bases. The junction had 7 bases not matched to a gene; V was cut back by 5 bases and J by 5 bases. CDR1 and CDR2 (germline): SGHAT, FQNNGV. The CDR3 totals 15 residues. CDR3 nucleotides: TGTGCCAGCAGCCCCCCAGGGGGCCTCAATGAAAAACTGTTTTTT. Its translation: CASSPPGGLNEKLFF.

This clonotype has only a few counts. V is TRBV20-1 and J is TRBJ2-6, with D hard to call. The CDR3 has 15 residues. V dropped 3 bases and J dropped 0 bases, with 9 bases sitting between them. Germline assignment: CDR1 DFQATT and CDR2 SNEGSKA (reference sequence). CDR3 bases: TGCAGTGCTAGCGACTTTAACTCTGGGGCCAACGTCCTGACTTTC. Protein: CSASDFNSGANVLTF.

This clonotype came up a few times. The chain joins TRBV6-4 to TRBJ2-7; D unresolved. Trimming removed 8 bases from V and 0 bases from J, with 14 bases in between. From germline, CDR1 is MRHNA and CDR2 SNTAGT. This CDR3 comprises 14 residues. The CDR3 sequence is CASFLGRSSYEQYF. DNA for the CDR3: TGTGCCAGCTTCCTTGGACGGAGCTCCTACGAGCAGTACTTC.

This clonotype was recorded a few times. The chain has TRBV18 and TRBJ1-5; maybe TRBD1 (6 bases). From germline, CDR1 is KGHSH and CDR2 LQKENI. The V gene lost 3 bases and the J gene lost 1 base, with 10 bases spanning the gap. The CDR3 is 15 residues long. The CDR3 reads CASSPTGWSNQPQHF. The CDR3 DNA follows: TGTGCCAGCTCACCTACAGGGTGGAGCAATCAGCCCCAGCATTTT.

V usage is TRBV27 and J usage is TRBJ2-3; no definite D call. This CDR3 comprises 15 residues. Germline lookup yields CDR1 MNHEY and CDR2 SMNVEV (reference sequence). Trimming removed 5 bases from V and 0 bases from J, with 12 bases in between. In nucleotides, the CDR3 is TGTGCCAGCAGTCCGGGTTTTCGGAGCACAGATACGCAGTATTTT. This sequence encodes CASSPGFRSTDTQYF.

The table lists this clonotype with many counts. At one of its ends the junction is not consistent with the germline gene, which may arise from a read error. This chain joins TRBV5-1 and TRBJ2-3, with 7 bases matching TRBD2. CDR1 SGHRS and CDR2 YFSETQ come from the germline V gene. The CDR3 extends over 15 amino acids. CDR3 nucleotide sequence: TGTGCCAGCAGCTTAGTGGGGGGAGGGACAGATACGCAGTATTTT. It yields the protein CASSLVGGGTDTQYF.

This sequence joins TRBV4-3 and TRBJ2-7; D tentatively reads TRBD1 or TRBD2 (6 bases each). The CDR3 sequence is 15 residues long. CDR1 is LGHNA and CDR2 is YSLEER in the germline V gene. V was clipped by 0 bases and J by 2 bases, with 11 bases between them. CDR3 residues: CASSQEWGAPYEQYF. The CDR3, as DNA: TGCGCCAGCAGCCAAGAATGGGGGGCGCCCTACGAGCAGTACTTC.

The chain carries TRBV12-3 or TRBV12-4 and TRBJ2-3; perhaps TRBD1 as D (6 bases). Trimming took 7 bases from V and 6 from J, leaving 11 bases between them. This CDR3 is 12 amino acids long. CDR3 nucleotides: TGTGCCAGCACCCCACAGGGCGATACGCAGTATTTT. Protein sequence: CASTPQGDTQYF.